One and the same sample provided the 4 T cell receptor beta chains below, sequenced in a study of T cell repertoires in aging, cancer and after chemotherapy. Multiplex touch-down PCR with TRB-A/B primers amplified rearranged V-D-J TRB sequences. TCRdb analysed the multiplex PCR reads with MiXCR anew, one entry per CDR3 protein. There are 9,000 to 13,000 distinct CDR3 sequences in the sample; less than 30% occur only once, and 1.3% lies in the top ten. TCR beta rearrangements were amplified from peripheral blood genomic DNA. Sequencing input: blood. The receptors here all came from a human donor in good health.

The chain employs TRBV27 and TRBJ2-3, with D perhaps given as TRBD1 or TRBD2 (7 bases each). There are 15 residues in the CDR3. Germline CDR1 MNHEY, CDR2 SMNVEV (reference sequence). V dropped 6 bases and J dropped 0 bases, with 13 bases sitting between them. The CDR3 DNA follows: TGTGCCAGCAGCCAGGGGGGGCCTAGCACAGATACGCAGTATTTT. Its protein product is CASSQGGPSTDTQYF.

The chain is built from TRBV25-1 and TRBJ2-3; D gene uncertain. Germline values: CDR1 MGHDK, CDR2 SYGVNS. Trimming shortened V by 2 bases and J by 4 bases, and 7 bases separated the two germline ends. The CDR3 has 13 amino acids. CDR3 amino acids: CASSEPPSDTQYF. The CDR3 DNA follows: TGTGCCAGCAGTGAACCTCCGTCAGATACGCAGTATTTT.

By frequency in the sample, this clonotype is medium-sized. The gene calls are TRBV6-1 and TRBJ1-3; D unclear. In germline, CDR1 is MNHNS, CDR2 SASEGT. The CDR3 has 14 amino acids. V lost 4 bases to trimming and J lost 1 base, with 8 bases between them. Here the CDR3 reads CASSAGESGNTIYF. The CDR3 DNA sequence: TGTGCCAGCAGTGCGGGTGAATCTGGAAACACCATATATTTT.

This clonotype is classed as medium-sized. V gene TRBV28 combines with J gene TRBJ1-2, with no clear D. The CDR3 extends over 15 amino acids. The V gene's germline CDR1 is MDHEN and CDR2 SYDVKM. Trimming removed 4 bases from V and 10 bases from J, with 22 bases in between. In nucleotides, the CDR3 is TGTGCCAGCAGTTATCTAACAGATTGGCTGCGGGTCTACACCTTC. Protein: CASSYLTDWLRVYTF.